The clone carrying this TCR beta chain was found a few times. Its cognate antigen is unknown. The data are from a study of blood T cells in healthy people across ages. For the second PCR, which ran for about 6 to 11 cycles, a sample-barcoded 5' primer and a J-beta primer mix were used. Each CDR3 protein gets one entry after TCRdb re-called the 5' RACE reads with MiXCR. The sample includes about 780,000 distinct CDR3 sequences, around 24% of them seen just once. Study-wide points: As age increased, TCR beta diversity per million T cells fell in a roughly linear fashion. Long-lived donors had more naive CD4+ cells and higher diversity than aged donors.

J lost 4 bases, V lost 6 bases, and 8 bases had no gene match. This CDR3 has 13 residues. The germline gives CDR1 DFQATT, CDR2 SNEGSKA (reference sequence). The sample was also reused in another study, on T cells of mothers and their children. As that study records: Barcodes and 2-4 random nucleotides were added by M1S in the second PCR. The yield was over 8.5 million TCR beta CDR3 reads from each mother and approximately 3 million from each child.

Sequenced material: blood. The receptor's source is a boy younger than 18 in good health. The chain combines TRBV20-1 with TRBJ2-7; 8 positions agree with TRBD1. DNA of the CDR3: TGCAGTGCCTGGGACAGGTTCGGTTACGAGCAGTACTTC. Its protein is CSAWDRFGYEQYF.